These 31 T cell receptor beta chains were all obtained from the same sample, sequenced in a study of cytomegalovirus exposure and HLA in healthy donors. 60 Vbeta and 13 Jbeta primers were used in PCR. Profiled with immunoSEQ multiplex PCR; TCRdb holds only in-frame clones, not every one. There are 150,000 to 200,000 clones in the sample; 70% to 80% occur only once, and over 2% lies in the top ten. The sample taken for sequencing was PBMCs. These receptors were obtained from a woman in her fifties or sixties in good health and CMV-seronegative.

This clone was counted only a few times. The V and J genes are TRBV5-1 and TRBJ2-1, with TRBD2 matching over 12 bases. CDR3 length: 15 amino acids. Germline lookup yields CDR1 SGHRS and CDR2 YFSETQ. The V segment lost 4 bases and the J segment 10 bases; nucleotides outside the gene matches: 9. CDR3 nucleotide sequence: TGCGCCAGCAGCACTAGCGGGAGGCCGCTGGAGGAGCAGTTCTTC. Amino acid sequence: CASSTSGRPLEEQFF.

This sequence joins TRBV19 and TRBJ2-7; 11 nucleotides align to TRBD2. CDR1 LNHDA and CDR2 SQIVND come from the germline V gene (reference sequence). The length of the CDR3 is 17 residues. V dropped 3 bases and J dropped 0; count of bases not matched to a gene: 7. CDR3 loop: CASSIASGGQLSYEQYF. The CDR3 region has the DNA TGTGCCAGTAGTATTGCTAGCGGGGGGCAACTCTCCTACGAGCAGTACTTC. Supplemented by reference TRBV19 and TRBJ2-7, the full variable domain reads DGGITQSPKYLFRKEGQNVTLSCEQNLNHDAMYWYRQDPGQGLRLIYYSQIVNDFQKGDIAEGYSVSREKKESFPLTVTSAQKNPTAFYLCASSIASGGQLSYEQYFGPGTRLTVT.

The CDR3: CASSSDRENTEAFF. The CDR3 nucleotides are TGTGCCAGCAGTTCAGACAGGGAGAACACTGAAGCTTTCTTT. The rearrangement links TRBV6-5 to TRBJ1-1; 7 bases align to TRBD1. The CDR3 spans 14 residues. CDR1 and CDR2 from the germline V gene are MNHEY and SVGAGI. With 4 bases clipped from V and 1 base from J, the junction kept 3 bases outside the gene matches.

The chain is built from TRBV6-1 and TRBJ1-4; 8 bases are a match to TRBD1. Unmatched junction bases numbered 10, after V lost 6 bases and J lost 7 bases. The CDR3 is made up of 15 amino acids. Germline V gives CDR1 MNHNS, CDR2 SASEGT. The CDR3 region has the DNA TGTGCCAGCAGCGCCGGACAGGGCTGGGGTGAAAAACTGTTTTTT. It translates to CASSAGQGWGEKLFF.

The chain links TRBV5-1 to TRBJ2-2; TRBD2 is a possible D gene (6 bases). The CDR3 spans 15 residues. Germline CDR1 reads SGHRS; CDR2 reads YFSETQ. Trimming shortened V by 0 bases and J by 7 bases, and 13 bases separated the two germline ends. CDR3 protein: CASSLEGSGGGELFF. CDR3 coding DNA: TGCGCCAGCAGCTTGGAGGGTAGCGGAGGCGGGGAGCTGTTTTTT. The full variable domain, completed using reference TRBV5-1 and TRBJ2-2, is KAGVTQTPRYLIKTRGQQVTLSCSPISGHRSVSWYQQTPGQGLQFLFEYFSETQRNKGNFPGRFSGRQFSNSRSEMNVSTLELGDSALYLCASSLEGSGGGELFFGEGSRLTVL.

Written as DNA, the CDR3 is TGTGCCAGCAGCCAAGCTAGGGGACAGGGAGATGAAAAACTGTTTTTT. Translated: CASSQARGQGDEKLFF. This chain connects TRBV4-2 to TRBJ1-4, with 9 bases matching TRBD1. Germline CDR1 and CDR2: LGHNA and YNFKEQ. The CDR3 has 16 residues. Trimming removed 1 base from V and 6 bases from J; junction bases left unmatched: 6.

Notes on this clone: This likely comes from a read error, as the CDR3 has no conserved phenylalanine or tryptophan at its end. CDR3 residues: CASSLAMGGLNSPLHS. CDR3 sequence (DNA): TGCGCCAGCAGCTTGGCAATGGGGGGGCTTAATTCACCCCTCCACTCT. The chain recombines TRBV5-1 with TRBJ1-6, with D maybe TRBD1 (6 bases). Looked up from germline, CDR1 is SGHRS and CDR2 is YFSETQ. Trimming left V 0 bases short and J 6 bases short, with 13 bases between. The CDR3 is made up of 16 amino acids.

The chain joins TRBV5-6 to TRBJ2-2, with TRBD2 identical over 7 bases. V was clipped by 3 bases and J by 6 bases; unmatched bases: 8. Germline V gene data show CDR1 as SGHDT and CDR2 as YYEEEE. The CDR3 length is 15 residues. The CDR3 bases are TGTGCCAGCAGCTGGGGCGGGAGTGGTGCCGGGGAGCTGTTTTTT. It is translated as CASSWGGSGAGELFF.

Concerning this clone: Sequence at one end of the junction differs from germline and may be a read error. This CDR3 is also generated by other DNA sequences in the sample. V gene TRBV4-3 combines with J gene TRBJ1-6, with D hard to call. The CDR3 is made up of 18 amino acids. CDR1 is LGHNA and CDR2 is YSLEER in the germline V gene. Here the CDR3 reads CASSQDLPREFFNSPLHF. The CDR3, as DNA: TGCGCCAGCAGCCAAGATCTACCTCGGGAGTTTTTTAATTCCCCCCTCCACTTT.

This clone was observed a single time. Compared with germline, one end of the junction differs, possibly owing to a read error. CDR3 residues: CSSSLSPNGYTF. CDR3 DNA sequence: TGTTCCAGCAGCTTATCCCCAAATGGCTACACCTTC. The chain joins TRBV7-9 to TRBJ1-2; D uncertain. This CDR3 is 12 amino acids long. Per the germline V gene, CDR1 is SEHNR and CDR2 is FQNEAQ (reference sequence).

This sequence joins TRBV7-2 and TRBJ2-5; 11 bases map to TRBD2. Germline V gene lookup returns CDR1 SGHTA and CDR2 FQGNSA. This CDR3 region has 18 residues. After removal of 5 bases from V and 3 bases from J, the junction contained 14 bases not matched to a gene. CDR3 coding DNA: TGTGCCAGCAGCCAACTAGCGGGGGTCTCCAGTTTAGAAGAGACCCAGTACTTC. Its translation: CASSQLAGVSSLEETQYF. The full variable domain, with the rest looked up from reference TRBV7-2 and TRBJ2-5, is GAGVSQSPSNKVTEKGKDVELRCDPISGHTALYWYRQSLGQGLEFLIYFQGNSAPDKSGLPSDRFSAERTGGSVSTLTIQRTQQEDSAVYLCASSQLAGVSSLEETQYFGPGTRLLVL.

V usage is TRBV28 and J usage is TRBJ1-2; possibly TRBD1 for D (5 bases). This CDR3 has 14 amino acids. Trimming cost V 5 bases and J 4 bases, with 14 bases left between them. Per the germline V gene, CDR1 is MDHEN and CDR2 is SYDVKM. The CDR3 DNA reads as TGTGCCAGCAGTACTCAGAGGACATCCTATGGCTACACCTTC. Translation gives CASSTQRTSYGYTF.

CDR3 protein: CASSPDMDSGVEAFF. The DNA of the CDR3 is TGTGCCAGCTCACCAGATATGGACAGCGGGGTTGAAGCTTTCTTT. The rearrangement joins TRBV18 to TRBJ1-1, with D perhaps matching TRBD1 (6 bases). CDR3 length equals 15 residues. Deletions cut 2 bases from V and 7 bases from J, with 17 bases between. From germline, CDR1 is KGHSH and CDR2 LQKENI.

The CDR3 protein is CSAKADEQYF. The CDR3 bases are TGCAGTGCGAAAGCTGACGAGCAGTACTTC. The chain combines TRBV20-1 with TRBJ2-7; D unresolved. Germline-derived CDR1 and CDR2 are DFQATT and SNEGSKA (reference sequence). The V and J ends lost 6 bases and 5 bases respectively, with 8 bases between them. This CDR3 has 10 amino acids.

The CDR3 DNA reads TGCGCCAGCAGCCAAGATCTAGGAAACACCATATATTTT. Protein product: CASSQDLGNTIYF. The chain employs TRBV4-3 and TRBJ1-3, with D uncertain. The CDR3 extends over 13 amino acids. Germline V gene sequence: CDR1 LGHNA, CDR2 YSLEER. Trimming shortened V by 0 bases and J by 4 bases, and 4 bases separated the two germline ends.

The chain recombines TRBV6-1 with TRBJ1-5; 9 positions match TRBD1. CDR3 length equals 15 residues. V shed 1 base, J shed 6 bases, and the junction held 4 bases outside the gene matches. The germline gives CDR1 MNHNS, CDR2 SASEGT. Here the CDR3 DNA reads TGTGCCAGCAGTGAAGAGGGACAGGGCGGTCAGCCCCAGCATTTT. This sequence encodes CASSEEGQGGQPQHF.

This chain uses TRBV4-2 with TRBJ2-1; 16 bases are a match to TRBD2. Germline V gene lookup returns CDR1 LGHNA and CDR2 YNFKEQ. With V trimmed by 4 bases and J by 2 bases, 5 bases remained unmatched. The CDR3 extends over 18 amino acids. The CDR3 loop is CASSLAGTSGGAYNEQFF. The CDR3 DNA follows: TGTGCCAGCAGCCTCGCCGGGACTAGCGGGGGGGCCTACAATGAGCAGTTCTTC.

The CDR3 sequence is CAWSPEGAQYF. The CDR3 nucleotides are TGTGCCTGGAGTCCGGAGGGAGCCCAGTACTTC. The chain employs TRBV30 and TRBJ2-5; D may be TRBD2 (6 bases). Germline CDR1 is GTSNPN and CDR2 is SVGIG (reference sequence). The ends were cut back, 2 bases at V and 9 bases at J, with 10 bases in the middle. This CDR3 has 11 amino acids. The whole variable domain, remainder taken from reference TRBV30 and TRBJ2-5, is SQTIHQWPATLVQPVGSPLSLECTVEGTSNPNLYWYRQAAGRGLQLLFYSVGIGQISSEVPQNLSASRPQDRQFILSSKKLLLSDSGFYLCAWSPEGAQYFGPGTRLLVL.

The rearrangement joins TRBV11-2 to TRBJ2-5, with D perhaps TRBD2 (6 bases). Germline values: CDR1 SGHAT, CDR2 FQNNGV. The CDR3 consists of 16 residues. V shed 1 base and J shed 4 bases, with 16 bases lying between them. Here the CDR3 reads CASSLGGGAAGETQYF. Written as DNA, the CDR3 is TGTGCCAGCAGCTTAGGCGGAGGGGCGGCGGGAGAGACCCAGTACTTC.

The chain recombines TRBV12-5 with TRBJ2-7, with 7 bases lining up with TRBD1. Trimming at V came to 2 bases and at J to 5 bases, leaving 15 bases not matched to a gene. The CDR3 is 17 amino acids. Germline CDR1 is LGHNT and CDR2 is FRNRAP. CDR3 sequence reads: CASGLTIDRVEWDEQYF. The DNA of the CDR3 is TGTGCTAGTGGTTTGACTATCGACAGGGTGGAATGGGACGAGCAGTACTTC.

This clone was seen only once. This chain joins TRBV5-1 and TRBJ2-6, with D perhaps TRBD1 (5 bases). V lost 0 bases, J lost 6 bases, and 13 bases lay in between. The CDR3 covers 16 residues. The germline CDR1 and CDR2 sequences are SGHRS and YFSETQ. CDR3 residues: CASSLGDSPAANVLTF. The DNA of the CDR3 is TGCGCCAGCAGCTTGGGAGACAGTCCCGCGGCCAACGTCCTGACTTTC.

The CDR3 DNA sequence: TGTGCCAGCAGCTCCCGACAGCCGACTGGAAACACCATATATTTT. Its protein product is CASSSRQPTGNTIYF. J is TRBJ1-3 and V is TRBV7-2, with D tentatively TRBD1 (5 bases). Trimming pared 4 bases from V and 2 bases from J, leaving 12 bases between. The CDR3 runs to 15 residues. CDR1 SGHTA and CDR2 FQGNSA come from the germline V gene.

The chain is built from TRBV14 and TRBJ2-5, with 9 nucleotides matching TRBD1. Looked up from germline, CDR1 is SGHDN and CDR2 is FVKESK. The CDR3 length is 16 residues. V was pared by 5 bases and J by 1 base, with 8 bases of the junction left unmatched. In nucleotides, the CDR3 is TGTGCCAGCAGCTCTCGACAGGGGGGGGTCCAAGAGACCCAGTACTTC. It encodes CASSSRQGGVQETQYF.

This clone has just a few counts. The chain joins TRBV2 to TRBJ2-1; D is perhaps TRBD2 (6 bases). The CDR3 runs to 15 residues. Germline CDR1 is SNHLY and CDR2 is FYNNEI. V lost 1 base and J lost 3, with 10 bases in between. The CDR3 nucleotides are TGTGCCAGCAGTGAAGGGGCGGGGAGCTACAATGAGCAGTTCTTC. Translating it yields CASSEGAGSYNEQFF.

Only one count was recorded for this clone. V is TRBV19 and J is TRBJ1-6; D uncertain. V was cut by 7 bases and J by 8 bases, with 15 bases left in between. CDR1 and CDR2 from the germline V gene are LNHDA and SQIVND (reference sequence). There are 14 residues in the CDR3. Here the CDR3 DNA reads TGTGCCAGTAAACTCAAGACGGGTTATTCACCCCTCCACTTT. Translating gives CASKLKTGYSPLHF.

The gene calls are TRBV18 and TRBJ2-5; TRBD1 agrees at 11 bases. The J segment lost 4 bases and the V segment lost 2 bases, leaving 6 bases of the junction unmatched. This CDR3 is built from 16 residues. Germline V gives CDR1 KGHSH, CDR2 LQKENI. As DNA, the CDR3 is TGTGCCAGCTCACCAAGGACAGGGGGCCGAGGAGAGACCCAGTACTTC. It translates to CASSPRTGGRGETQYF.

This clone was counted only a few times. The chain couples TRBV4-3 to TRBJ1-6, with D possibly being TRBD1 (6 bases). The CDR3 loop spans 16 amino acids. V was pared by 0 bases and J by 9 bases, with 15 bases between. The germline gives CDR1 LGHNA, CDR2 YSLEER. This chain's CDR3 is CASSQERGGSFSPLHF. CDR3 bases: TGCGCCAGCAGCCAAGAGAGGGGGGGGAGTTTTTCACCCCTCCACTTT.

This clone appeared a few times. The rearrangement links TRBV5-1 to TRBJ2-2; D not resolved. The V end was cut by 0 bases, the J end by 3 bases, with 9 bases between. Germline-derived CDR1 and CDR2 are SGHRS and YFSETQ. CDR3 length equals 15 residues. The CDR3 nucleotides are TGCGCCAGCAGCTTGGGCGGTATTGACACCGGGGAGCTGTTTTTT. This sequence encodes CASSLGGIDTGELFF.

The V gene is TRBV6-5, the J gene TRBJ1-1; D is perhaps TRBD1 (6 bases). Trimming took off 6 bases at V and 1 base at J, with 15 bases between the two ends. Germline V gives CDR1 MNHEY, CDR2 SVGAGI. The CDR3 totals 15 residues. The CDR3 DNA sequence: TGTGCCAGCAGGCCAACAGGGCTGTCGAACACTGAAGCTTTCTTT. Translation gives CASRPTGLSNTEAFF.

V usage is TRBV6-5 and J usage is TRBJ1-1, with D perhaps matching TRBD1 (5 bases). Trimming removed 6 bases at V and 6 bases at J, with 14 bases between. CDR3 size: 13 residues. Germline assignment: CDR1 MNHEY and CDR2 SVGAGI. Written as DNA, the CDR3 is TGTGCCAGCAGCGCCCCCGGCAGGGCTGAAGCTTTCTTT. It specifies CASSAPGRAEAFF.

The V and J genes are TRBV28 and TRBJ1-2; D is possibly TRBD1 (6 bases). This CDR3 region has 15 residues. The germline V and J ends were trimmed by 6 bases and 8 bases, with 22 bases remaining between them. Germline lookup yields CDR1 MDHEN and CDR2 SYDVKM. This CDR3 reads CASRPISPGGRGYTF. The CDR3, as DNA: TGTGCCAGCAGACCAATCAGCCCGGGGGGCAGGGGCTACACCTTC.